This T cell receptor (beta chain) was identified during a study of T cell responses to AZD1222 COVID-19 vaccine. Study as a whole: Analysis merged second doses at about 4 or about 12 weeks. The study, taken as a whole, reports: Reportedly, close to half of spike-specific TCRs are directed against unmutated variant regions. Along spike, vaccine-associated CD4 TCRs were found throughout, with dominance at 160-218 and 743-854.

Germline V CDR1 and CDR2: SNHLY, FYNNEI. Trimming pared 10 bases from V and 6 bases from J, leaving 19 bases between. This CDR3 is 13 amino acids long. Sequenced by immunoSEQ multiplex PCR; TCRdb stores in-frame clones only, minus some. The profile covers around 170,000 clones, with roughly 93% appearing a single time and roughly 0.99% taken by the ten largest. In regard to this clone: Its antigen is not identified.

The chain links TRBV2 to TRBJ2-7, with D perhaps TRBD1 or TRBD2 (6 bases each). The sample here was peripheral blood, taken on day 0 of AZD1222 vaccination. This clonotype was obtained from an adult in good health. CDR3 loop: CATNWGAVGEQYF. CDR3 nucleotide sequence: TGTGCCACCAACTGGGGGGCGGTTGGCGAGCAGTACTTC.